This T cell receptor (beta chain) is drawn from a study of blood T cell repertoires in COVID-19 (dated by TCRdb to the early 2020s). Regarding the research as a whole: Collaborator samples came from the United States, Italy and Spain and covered acute and convalescent phases of COVID-19. Where available, HLA class I and class II types were taken from metadata supplied by the sample provider and were not determined by assay-based typing. Sample metadata almost always included a de-identified subject ID, COVID-19 status, age in years and sex. Subjects who had been exposed to COVID-19, were actively infected with it, or had recovered from it provided the deeply sampled blood TCRbeta repertoires that made up the dataset. The prospective study material was composed of cDNA or gDNA derived from T cells, B-cell-depleted T cells, or PBMCs. The samples were drawn from the first 160 participants of the ongoing ImmuneRACE study and from 950 to 1,500 subjects provided by 6 global collaborators. The repertoires were released in a freely available public database meant as a resource for research on the immune response to SARS-CoV-2.

Broad study findings and their caveats: Clinical and demographic metadata were provided uncurated, with the amount varying by source and participant.

Worth noting for this clone: It has no known antigen specificity. No base quality information exists; no much larger clone differs at one position.

Participants in the prospective study were enrolled through a virtual design, were aged roughly 18 to 100 years, and lived in roughly 25 United States geographic areas. To assign participants to cohorts, the prospective study relied on clinical history that participants themselves reported in a screening survey and a study questionnaire. A participant counted as exposed if, within 2 weeks of entering the study, that participant had been in contact with someone who had a PCR-confirmed or clinician-diagnosed COVID-19 case. Each participant in the prospective study had whole blood, serum and a nasopharyngeal or oropharyngeal swab collected by mobile phlebotomists. Over an approximately 2-month period, participants in the prospective study had the option of providing additional blood draws and questionnaires. Blood samples from the prospective study were shipped frozen or at room temperature prior to DNA extraction.

The immunoSEQ Assay, a bias-controlled multiplex PCR, was used to amplify TCRbeta CDR3 regions from genomic DNA. The study's processing was this. The number of nucleated cells in each sample was estimated from the amplification of reference gene primers within the assay. Sequence reads were collapsed and filtered to measure the absolute abundance of every unique TCRbeta CDR3 rearrangement. For each sample, productive Simpson clonality was calculated as the square root of Simpson's diversity index across productive rearrangements. TCRdb obtained this table from immuneACCESS and retained in-frame rearrangements with V and J assigned. These tables miss some clones; where compared with another copy, unresolved V genes account for less than half of the shortfall, and the remainder is unexplained. Clonal size and the V and J genes are those of that table, whereas D and trimming came from the DNA. The sample contains around 64,000 clones, under 80% of them found a single time. Together, the top ten hold around half of the sample.

Sequencing was performed on PBMCs or T cells enriched from blood (not recorded which). The receptor was isolated from a woman aged 60-75 years who had been exposed to COVID-19.

For the CDR3, the sequence is CASSSPPGQANNQPQHF. The nucleotide sequence reads TGTGCCAGCTCGTCCCCACCGGGACAGGCGAACAATCAGCCCCAGCATTTT. The V gene is TRBV19 and the J gene is TRBJ1-5, and TRBD1 aligns with 8 junction nucleotides. The germline V gene (reference sequence) specifies LNHDA as CDR1 and SQIVND as CDR2. The cysteine opens and the phenylalanine closes a CDR3 of 17 amino acids. Of the read, only the CDR3 DNA is kept; its 51 bases are in frame from base 1. Unmatched junction bases come to 16, with V trimmed by 9 bases and J by 3 bases.